This T cell receptor beta chain stems from a study of blood T cells in healthy people across ages. Study conclusions and caveats: The recorded TCR beta diversity per million T cells decreased in a roughly linear manner with age.

A remark on this clonotype: Its target is not known.

This CDR3 is built from 13 residues. Trimming left V 2 bases short and J 4 bases short, with 8 bases between. Germline V gene sequence: CDR1 SGHDN, CDR2 FVKESK. A second 7 to 11 cycle PCR used barcoded and J-beta primers. MiXCR, run by TCRdb on the 5' RACE reads, gives a single entry per CDR3 protein. The top ten clones hold 7.9% of a sample with about 1.5 million distinct CDR3 sequences, about 43% of them seen once. The V and J genes are TRBV14 and TRBJ1-2; the D is unclear. This receptor was taken from a woman in her late teens or twenties in good health. Material: blood. Here the CDR3 DNA reads TGTGCCAGCAGCCAAACGGTAACCTATGGCTACACCTTC. It specifies CASSQTVTYGYTF.